This is a list of T cell receptor beta chains from one sample in a study of CD8+CD57+ T cells in acquired aplastic anemia. Using its own MiXCR run on the reads, TCRdb lists one record per CDR3 protein. The sample contains 400,000 to 450,000 distinct CDR3 sequences, 65% to 80% of which appear only once. The sequencing sample was made of sorted CD4+, CD8+, or CD8+CD57+ T cells (not recorded which) from PBMCs. The source of these receptors is a human donor in good health, serving as a control. The CDR3 runs from the conserved cysteine through the conserved F or W. Fields, in order: V gene, CDR3 length, clone size, D gene, J gene, CDR3 DNA, CDR3 protein. A D gene is named only where the DNA matches it firmly. Size is stated for part of the rows, as once, few or many counts, or as a class when the clone is expanded.

>TRBV7-2|15|-|-|TRBJ2-7
TGTGCCAGCAGCTTGTCGCAACAGGGCAACTACGAGCAGTACTTC
CASSLSQQGNYEQYF
>TRBV5-8|16|many|TRBD1|TRBJ1-1
TGTGCCAGCAGCTTGGCCCAGAGGGGGCTGTACACTGAAGCTTTCTTT
CASSLAQRGLYTEAFF
>TRBV7-2|16|-|-|TRBJ2-5
TGTGCCAGCGGCTTAGCGGCGGCCTTGAACACTGAAGCTCAGTACTTC
CASGLAAALNTEAQYF
>TRBV24-1|15|few|TRBD2|TRBJ2-3
TGTGCCACCAGTGATCACGCTAGCGGGACCAATACGCAGTATTTT
CATSDHASGTNTQYF
>TRBV5-4|18|-|TRBD2|TRBJ2-7
TGTGCCAGCAGCTTGGTCAGGGGTAGCGGGGGCCCCTCCTACGAGCAGTACTTC
CASSLVRGSGGPSYEQYF
>TRBV19|15|-|-|TRBJ1-5
TGTGCCAGTAGTATAAAGTGGGGTGGCAATCAGCCCCAGCATTTT
CASSIKWGGNQPQHF
>TRBV11-2|14|-|-|TRBJ1-5
TGTGCCAGCAGGCAAGTTGGAAGCAATCAGCCCCAGCATTTT
CASRQVGSNQPQHF
>TRBV11-2|15|-|-|TRBJ2-3
TGTGCCAGCAGCTTCTCCAGGGCGAGCACAGATACGCAGTATTTT
CASSFSRASTDTQYF
>TRBV19|12|few|TRBD1|TRBJ1-1
TGTGCCAGTCGGACAGGTGGCACTGAAGCTTTCTTT
CASRTGGTEAFF
>TRBV19|15|many|TRBD1|TRBJ2-2
TGTGCCAGTAGTATAGGGACAGGGGGCATCGGGGAGCTGTTTTTT
CASSIGTGGIGELFF
>TRBV12-3/TRBV12-4|16|-|-|TRBJ1-6
TGTGCCAGCATGCAAGGTGGCGGGGACATCGGATCACCCCTCCACTTT
CASMQGGGDIGSPLHF
>TRBV7-4|18|-|-|TRBJ1-2
TGTGCCAGCAGCTTAGATTCCGGGGCCAGGCCCCAAGGAGGAGGCTACACCTTC
CASSLDSGARPQGGGYTF
>TRBV3-1|15|many|TRBD2|TRBJ2-1
TGTGCCAGCAGCCATGCAGCGGGGGGCCACAATGAGCAGTTCTTC
CASSHAAGGHNEQFF
>TRBV7-3|14|-|-|TRBJ2-1
TGTGCCACTAGCGCAGCAGCGGCCACCAATGAGCAGTTCTTC
CATSAAAATNEQFF
>TRBV6-1|16|many|-|TRBJ1-2
TGTGCCAGCAGTGTAACCGGGACTCATGAGTTAGGGGGCTACACCTTC
CASSVTGTHELGGYTF
>TRBV15|15|-|-|TRBJ1-4
TGTGCCACCAGCAGAGATGGGACGGGCCATGAAAAACTGTTTTTT
CATSRDGTGHEKLFF
>TRBV2|15|-|TRBD1|TRBJ1-2
TGTGCCAGCAGGGGGGGGACAGGGAAAGGCTATGGCTACACCTTC
CASRGGTGKGYGYTF
>TRBV7-3|15|-|-|TRBJ1-3
TGTGCCAGCAGCTTCGACAGCAGGGGCGGAAACACCATATATTTT
CASSFDSRGGNTIYF
>TRBV10-3|15|-|-|TRBJ1-4
TGTGCCATCAGCCTGTCCCGGGCGGGCACTGAAGAGCTGTTTTTT
CAISLSRAGTEELFF
>TRBV7-8|15|few|-|TRBJ1-1
TGTGCCAGCAGCTTAGGCGGCGGCAGTTACACTGAAGCTTTCTTT
CASSLGGGSYTEAFF
>TRBV25-1|14|-|TRBD1|TRBJ1-6
TGTGCCAGCAGTGCCAGGGGGGCAAATTCACCCCTGCACTTC
CASSARGANSPLHF
>TRBV9|14|once|-|TRBJ1-5
TGTGCCAGCAGCGTGTGGGGACTAGTCTACCACCAGCATTTT
CASSVWGLVYHQHF
>TRBV20-1|13|-|-|TRBJ1-5
TGCAGCCGGCCGAGCGCTGGCTATCATCCCCAGCATTTT
CSRPSAGYHPQHF
>TRBV7-8|15|many|TRBD1|TRBJ2-7
TGTGCCAGCAGTTCCGGGACAGGACGCTCCTACGAGCAGTACTTC
CASSSGTGRSYEQYF
>TRBV20-1|14|many|-|TRBJ2-7
TGCAGTGCTAGCCCCACAGGAGACTGGGACGAGCAGTACTTC
CSASPTGDWDEQYF
>TRBV10-2|17|-|TRBD1|TRBJ2-3
TGCGCCAGCAGTGGGGCTTACAGGGGTTATGGCACAGATACGCAGTATTTT
CASSGAYRGYGTDTQYF
>TRBV20-1|13|-|-|TRBJ2-1
TGCAGTACCAGGCCGACAGAGAACACTGAGCAGTTCTTC
CSTRPTENTEQFF
>TRBV9|15|-|-|TRBJ1-1
TGTGCCAGCAGCGTGACGGGACTAGTCTACACTGAGTCTTTCTTT
CASSVTGLVYTESFF
>TRBV7-3|15|-|TRBD1|TRBJ2-7
TGTGCCAGCAGCACTTCGACAGGGGGTTCTTACCGGCAGTACTTC
CASSTSTGGSYRQYF
>TRBV2|10|few|-|TRBJ2-7
TGTGCTAGAGAGAGGTACGAGCAGTACTTC
CARERYEQYF
>TRBV20-1|13|many|TRBD1|TRBJ2-7
TGCAGTGCTAATCAGGGGGCGGTATACGAGCAGTACTTC
CSANQGAVYEQYF
>TRBV6-1|14|-|TRBD1|TRBJ2-3
TGTGCCAGCAGCGGACAGGGCCAGGGAGATACGCAGTATTTT
CASSGQGQGDTQYF
>TRBV25-1|10|-|TRBD1|TRBJ2-7
TGCGCCAGAGGGGGCCATGAGCAGTACTTC
CARGGHEQYF
>TRBV11-1|14|-|TRBD2|TRBJ2-7
TGTGCCAGCAGCCTGACTAGCGGGTTTCGCGAGCAGTACTTC
CASSLTSGFREQYF
>TRBV15|15|-|-|TRBJ2-3
TGCGCCACCCGCCTTTACAACACCTACACACATACGCAGTATTTT
CATRLYNTYTHTQYF
>TRBV7-2|14|-|-|TRBJ2-4
TGTGCCAGCAGCCTTCGAAAGGAGTCACACATTCAGTACTTC
CASSLRKESHIQYF
>TRBV10-3|13|-|-|TRBJ1-1
TGTGCCACCCGCGACGGAGTGAACACTGAAGCTTTCTTT
CATRDGVNTEAFF
>TRBV6-5|17|-|TRBD1|TRBJ2-2
TGTGCCAGCAGCCTGTCAAATAGACAGGGGAACACCGGGGAGCTGTTTTTT
CASSLSNRQGNTGELFF
>TRBV20-1|14|many|-|TRBJ1-1
TGCAGTGCTAGTGCCCAAACAGAGAACACTGAAGCTTTCTTT
CSASAQTENTEAFF
>TRBV2|13|-|-|TRBJ1-5
TGTGCCAGCAGATTAACAGATAATCAGCCCCAGCATTTT
CASRLTDNQPQHF
>TRBV13|16|-|TRBD1|TRBJ1-2
TGTGCCAGCAGCTATCAAAACAGGGGGCGCCAGGATGGCTACACCTTC
CASSYQNRGRQDGYTF
>TRBV3-1|13|many|-|TRBJ1-2
TGTGCCAGCAGCCAAGGAACGGCGCGGGGCTACACCTTC
CASSQGTARGYTF